The 28 T cell receptor beta chains below come from one sample, sequenced in a study of blood T cell repertoires in COVID-19. Produced via immunoSEQ multiplex PCR; TCRdb's table is partial and in-frame only. The sample has about 380,000 clones, about four fifths seen once. The sequenced sample consisted of peripheral blood. These TCRs come from a human donor with acute or convalescent COVID-19. The donor label of this sample is uncertain.

V gene TRBV6-5 combines with J gene TRBJ1-1; tentative D call: TRBD1 (5 bases). The germline CDR1 and CDR2 sequences are MNHEY and SVGAGI. The CDR3 sequence is 14 residues long. The V end was cut by 6 bases, the J end by 0 bases, with 11 bases between. The CDR3 sequence is CASSRTGMNTEAFF. CDR3 sequence (DNA): TGTGCCAGCAGCCGAACAGGTATGAACACTGAAGCTTTCTTT.

The CDR3 DNA follows: TGTGCCAGCAGTTTCCTCAGCGGGAGTAGTGAGACCCAGTACTTC. Translation gives CASSFLSGSSETQYF. The chain joins TRBV6-5 to TRBJ2-5; the match to TRBD2 covers 8 bases. CDR3 length equals 15 residues. Trimming at V came to 4 bases and at J to 5 bases, leaving 9 bases not matched to a gene. Per the germline V gene, CDR1 is MNHEY and CDR2 is SVGAGI.

The gene calls are TRBV18 and TRBJ1-4, with TRBD1 matching 9 bases. Per germline, CDR1 KGHSH and CDR2 LQKENI. J gave up 0 bases and V 1 base, and 9 bases lay outside the gene matches. The CDR3 has 19 residues. The CDR3 coding sequence is TGTGCCAGCTCACCACGTCCCGGGACAGGGAGGGCAACTAATGAAAAACTGTTTTTT. Its protein product is CASSPRPGTGRATNEKLFF.

Only a few counts were recorded for this clone. J is TRBJ2-6 and V is TRBV10-1, with 9 bases identical to TRBD2. CDR1 WNHNN and CDR2 SYGVQD come from the germline V gene (reference sequence). Trimming removed 4 bases from V and 0 bases from J; junction bases left unmatched: 7. The CDR3 runs to 18 residues. CDR3 loop: CASSVIAGVDSGANVLTF. The DNA of the CDR3 is TGCGCCAGCAGTGTAATAGCGGGGGTCGACTCTGGGGCCAACGTCCTGACTTTC.

V usage is TRBV28 and J usage is TRBJ1-6; D unclear. Germline V gene sequence: CDR1 MDHEN, CDR2 SYDVKM. The CDR3 is made up of 13 amino acids. V was shortened by 2 bases and J by 7 bases, with 6 bases between the two germline ends. The CDR3 bases are TGTGCCAGCAGTTTAGTTCAGAATTCACCCCTCCACTTT. Translation gives CASSLVQNSPLHF.

The V call is TRBV19, the J call TRBJ1-2; D possibly corresponds to TRBD1 (6 bases). V lost 3 bases to trimming and J lost 3 bases, with 20 bases between them. The V gene's germline CDR1 is LNHDA and CDR2 SQIVND (reference sequence). The CDR3 totals 17 residues. The CDR3 DNA follows: TGTGCCAGTAGTATCGGAACCACAGGGTATCGTGACTATGGCTACACCTTC. It yields the protein CASSIGTTGYRDYGYTF.

The V gene is TRBV7-9, the J gene TRBJ2-3, with a weak D call TRBD2 (7 bases). Trimming pared 7 bases from V and 1 base from J, leaving 18 bases between. The germline V gene has CDR1 SEHNR and CDR2 FQNEAQ (reference sequence). The CDR3 runs to 16 residues. The CDR3 DNA sequence: TGTGCCAGCACCCCAATCGGGGGGCTTGGCACAGATACGCAGTATTTT. Residues: CASTPIGGLGTDTQYF.

The table lists this clone with a count of one. V gene TRBV7-2 combines with J gene TRBJ1-5; D may be TRBD1 (5 bases). V dropped 1 base and J dropped 9 bases, with 10 bases sitting between them. This CDR3 comprises 13 residues. Germline CDR1 reads SGHTA; CDR2 reads FQGNSA. DNA for the CDR3: TGTGCCAGCAGCTTAGACAGGAACTCGCCCCAGCATTTT. Its translation: CASSLDRNSPQHF.

The chain joins TRBV18 to TRBJ2-7; 8 bases agree with TRBD1. CDR1 and CDR2 from the germline V gene are KGHSH and LQKENI. Trimming cost V 2 bases and J 3 bases; bases outside gene matches: 9. This CDR3 has 16 amino acids. DNA of the CDR3: TGTGCCAGCTCACCATTACGGGCAGGGGGCCTCTACGAGCAGTACTTC. Its protein product is CASSPLRAGGLYEQYF.

The J gene is TRBJ1-5, the V gene TRBV28, with 7 bases lining up with TRBD1. Losses at the gene ends were 6 bases for V and 4 bases for J; bases not matched to a gene: 9. Germline CDR1 MDHEN, CDR2 SYDVKM. The CDR3 is 15 residues long. CDR3 bases: TGTGCCAGCAGCGTGGGACAGTCCTCGAATCAGCCCCAGCATTTT. This sequence encodes CASSVGQSSNQPQHF.

Only a few counts were recorded for this clone. The rearrangement joins TRBV19 to TRBJ1-2; no definite D call. The CDR3 length is 13 residues. CDR1 LNHDA and CDR2 SQIVND come from the germline V gene (reference sequence). Between the trimmed V and J ends, which lost 7 bases and 5 bases, there was a span of 14 bases. This chain's CDR3 is CASNRNSGYGYTF. For the CDR3, the DNA is TGTGCCAGTAATCGCAACAGCGGGTATGGCTACACCTTC.

The rearrangement uses TRBV28 and TRBJ1-1; the D gene is possibly TRBD1 (5 bases). Deletions cut 4 bases from V and 4 bases from J, with 19 bases between. The germline V gene encodes CDR1 MDHEN and CDR2 SYDVKM. The CDR3 extends over 16 amino acids. Written as DNA, the CDR3 is TGTGCCAGCAGTTCCCCGGCAAGGGGAATGGGCACTGAAGCTTTCTTT. This sequence encodes CASSSPARGMGTEAFF.

The V and J genes are TRBV4-1 and TRBJ2-5, with D tentatively TRBD2 (5 bases). Per the germline V gene, CDR1 is MGHRA and CDR2 is YSYEKL. CDR3 length: 16 residues. V was cut by 2 bases and J by 5 bases, with 18 bases left in between. CDR3 in amino acids: CASSQRITEGDETQYF. CDR3 in DNA: TGCGCCAGCAGCCAAAGGATAACCGAGGGAGATGAGACCCAGTACTTC.

The chain uses TRBV7-2 and TRBJ2-1; tentatively, D is TRBD1 (5 bases). The ends were cut back, 7 bases at V and 4 bases at J, with 11 bases in the middle. The CDR3 has 13 residues. Germline-derived CDR1 and CDR2 are SGHTA and FQGNSA. As DNA, the CDR3 is TGTGCCAGCAACGACCCAGGGTACAATGAGCAGTTCTTC. Encoded protein: CASNDPGYNEQFF.

The rearrangement links TRBV6-5 to TRBJ1-1; D gene unclear. Germline CDR1 reads MNHEY; CDR2 reads SVGAGI. The ends were cut back, 2 bases at V and 1 base at J, with 14 bases in the middle. There are 16 residues in the CDR3. The CDR3 nucleotides read TGTGCCAGCAGTTACGAGGGCAGCCGGGGGAACACTGAAGCTTTCTTT. This encodes CASSYEGSRGNTEAFF.

This sequence joins TRBV6-1 and TRBJ2-2; 7 bases map to TRBD1. Germline assignment: CDR1 MNHNS and CDR2 SASEGT. The CDR3 is made up of 14 amino acids. V lost 6 bases, J lost 1 base, and 2 bases stayed unmatched. CDR3 protein: CASRRQGNTGELFF. The CDR3 DNA is TGTGCCAGCAGGAGACAGGGGAACACCGGGGAGCTGTTTTTT.

The rearrangement uses TRBV28 and TRBJ1-6; D gene ambiguous. The CDR3 is made up of 14 amino acids. Germline assignment: CDR1 MDHEN and CDR2 SYDVKM. Between the trimmed V and J ends, which lost 6 bases and 6 bases, there was a span of 12 bases. The CDR3, as DNA: TGTGCCAGCAGGGGCCCCGGGGTTAATTCACCCCTCCACTTT. Its protein is CASRGPGVNSPLHF. Using reference TRBV28 and TRBJ1-6 for the parts outside the CDR3, the full variable domain is DVKVTQSSRYLVKRTGEKVFLECVQDMDHENMFWYRQDPGLGLRLIYFSYDVKMKEKGDIPEGYSVSREKKERFSLILESASTNQTSMYLCASRGPGVNSPLHFGNGTRLTVT.

The CDR3 is CASRGLGTRGRGEQFF. DNA for the CDR3: TGTGCCAGTAGAGGTCTCGGGACTAGGGGACGAGGCGAGCAGTTCTTC. The chain carries TRBV19 and TRBJ2-1, with 8 bases fitting TRBD2. V gave up 6 bases and J gave up 10 bases; unmatched junction bases: 17. The germline gives CDR1 LNHDA, CDR2 SQIVND (reference sequence). The CDR3 runs 16 residues.

CDR3 DNA: TGTGCCAGCTCACCATACGAGGGAGGGGGAGAGACCCAGTACTTC. Translating it yields CASSPYEGGGETQYF. The chain employs TRBV18 and TRBJ2-5, with a possible D match to TRBD2 (7 bases). The CDR3 totals 15 residues. The ends were cut back, 2 bases at V and 4 bases at J, with 14 bases in the middle. Germline CDR1 KGHSH, CDR2 LQKENI. The whole variable domain, remainder taken from reference TRBV18 and TRBJ2-5, is NAGVMQNPRHLVRRRGQEARLRCSPMKGHSHVYWYRQLPEEGLKFMVYLQKENIIDESGMPKERFSAEFPKEGPSILRIQQVVRGDSAAYFCASSPYEGGGETQYFGPGTRLLVL.

The chain employs TRBV19 and TRBJ1-1; TRBD1 agrees at 10 bases. This CDR3 is 16 amino acids long. Germline values: CDR1 LNHDA, CDR2 SQIVND (reference sequence). After removal of 7 bases from V and 0 bases from J, the junction contained 8 bases not matched to a gene. The CDR3 nucleotides are TGTGCCAGTAAGACCGGGACAGGGGCGATGAACACTGAAGCTTTCTTT. It encodes CASKTGTGAMNTEAFF.

The gene calls are TRBV5-4 and TRBJ1-4, with TRBD1 matching 8 bases. Per the germline V gene, CDR1 is SGHNT and CDR2 is YYREEE (reference sequence). Unmatched junction bases numbered 10, after V lost 4 bases and J lost 5 bases. CDR3 length: 16 amino acids. In DNA, the CDR3 is TGTGCCAGCAGCCCTCAGGGGGCAGGGTTAAATGAAAAACTGTTTTTT. Protein product: CASSPQGAGLNEKLFF.

CDR3 DNA sequence: TGTGCCAGTAGTATAAGGGGGATAGAAGAGACCCAGTACTTC. It encodes CASSIRGIEETQYF. The rearrangement joins TRBV19 to TRBJ2-5; a possible D gene is TRBD1 (6 bases). The CDR3 runs to 14 residues. Germline V gives CDR1 LNHDA, CDR2 SQIVND (reference sequence). Trimming removed 2 bases from V and 3 bases from J, with 10 bases in between.

The chain carries TRBV5-1 and TRBJ1-4, with a possible D match to TRBD1 (5 bases). In germline, CDR1 is SGHRS, CDR2 YFSETQ. Trimming cost V 5 bases and J 7 bases, with 12 bases left between them. The CDR3 totals 13 residues. DNA of the CDR3: TGCGCCAGCAGAGAAGGGGTCGGTGAAAAACTGTTTTTT. This translates into CASREGVGEKLFF.

The genes are TRBV18 and TRBJ2-1; 9 bases agree with TRBD1. CDR3 length: 17 amino acids. V dropped 5 bases and J dropped 6; count of bases not matched to a gene: 14. Germline-derived CDR1 and CDR2 are KGHSH and LQKENI. The DNA of the CDR3 is TGTGCCAGCTCATCTCTACAGGGGGCCCAAATTTCCAATGAGCAGTTCTTC. Its protein product is CASSSLQGAQISNEQFF.

As regards this clone: This sample includes further DNA sequences coding for the same CDR3. V gene TRBV15 combines with J gene TRBJ1-3, with D perhaps TRBD1 (6 bases). The V gene lost 0 bases and the J gene lost 4 bases, with 13 bases spanning the gap. The germline gives CDR1 LNHNV, CDR2 YYDKDF (reference sequence). The CDR3 contains 16 residues. CDR3 protein: CATSRDPPGTGNTIYF. The CDR3 DNA reads as TGTGCCACCAGCAGAGACCCTCCCGGGACAGGAAACACCATATATTTT.

The chain combines TRBV27 with TRBJ1-4; weak D call: TRBD1 (5 bases). Trimming left V 2 bases short and J 1 base short, with 8 bases between. Germline CDR1 reads MNHEY; CDR2 reads SMNVEV (reference sequence). The CDR3 spans 15 residues. CDR3 sequence (DNA): TGTGCCAGCAGTTTACGTAGGGGAACTAATGAAAAACTGTTTTTT. It translates to CASSLRRGTNEKLFF.

In its sample, this clone was seen once. This chain joins TRBV18 and TRBJ2-5, with D possibly matching TRBD2 (6 bases). The V gene lost 2 bases and the J gene lost 6 bases, with 13 bases spanning the gap. The germline V gene encodes CDR1 KGHSH and CDR2 LQKENI. The CDR3 covers 14 residues. The CDR3 DNA follows: TGTGCCAGCTCACCAGTGGAGGGAACACAGACCCAGTACTTC. Its protein product is CASSPVEGTQTQYF.

This clone was observed once. V and J are TRBV18 and TRBJ1-1; D ambiguous. The germline CDR1 and CDR2 sequences are KGHSH and LQKENI. Between the trimmed V and J ends, which lost 2 bases and 7 bases, there was a span of 14 bases. The CDR3 consists of 14 residues. In DNA form, the CDR3 reads TGTGCCAGCTCACCATTCTCGGGGTGGGATGAAGCTTTCTTT. Amino acid sequence: CASSPFSGWDEAFF.